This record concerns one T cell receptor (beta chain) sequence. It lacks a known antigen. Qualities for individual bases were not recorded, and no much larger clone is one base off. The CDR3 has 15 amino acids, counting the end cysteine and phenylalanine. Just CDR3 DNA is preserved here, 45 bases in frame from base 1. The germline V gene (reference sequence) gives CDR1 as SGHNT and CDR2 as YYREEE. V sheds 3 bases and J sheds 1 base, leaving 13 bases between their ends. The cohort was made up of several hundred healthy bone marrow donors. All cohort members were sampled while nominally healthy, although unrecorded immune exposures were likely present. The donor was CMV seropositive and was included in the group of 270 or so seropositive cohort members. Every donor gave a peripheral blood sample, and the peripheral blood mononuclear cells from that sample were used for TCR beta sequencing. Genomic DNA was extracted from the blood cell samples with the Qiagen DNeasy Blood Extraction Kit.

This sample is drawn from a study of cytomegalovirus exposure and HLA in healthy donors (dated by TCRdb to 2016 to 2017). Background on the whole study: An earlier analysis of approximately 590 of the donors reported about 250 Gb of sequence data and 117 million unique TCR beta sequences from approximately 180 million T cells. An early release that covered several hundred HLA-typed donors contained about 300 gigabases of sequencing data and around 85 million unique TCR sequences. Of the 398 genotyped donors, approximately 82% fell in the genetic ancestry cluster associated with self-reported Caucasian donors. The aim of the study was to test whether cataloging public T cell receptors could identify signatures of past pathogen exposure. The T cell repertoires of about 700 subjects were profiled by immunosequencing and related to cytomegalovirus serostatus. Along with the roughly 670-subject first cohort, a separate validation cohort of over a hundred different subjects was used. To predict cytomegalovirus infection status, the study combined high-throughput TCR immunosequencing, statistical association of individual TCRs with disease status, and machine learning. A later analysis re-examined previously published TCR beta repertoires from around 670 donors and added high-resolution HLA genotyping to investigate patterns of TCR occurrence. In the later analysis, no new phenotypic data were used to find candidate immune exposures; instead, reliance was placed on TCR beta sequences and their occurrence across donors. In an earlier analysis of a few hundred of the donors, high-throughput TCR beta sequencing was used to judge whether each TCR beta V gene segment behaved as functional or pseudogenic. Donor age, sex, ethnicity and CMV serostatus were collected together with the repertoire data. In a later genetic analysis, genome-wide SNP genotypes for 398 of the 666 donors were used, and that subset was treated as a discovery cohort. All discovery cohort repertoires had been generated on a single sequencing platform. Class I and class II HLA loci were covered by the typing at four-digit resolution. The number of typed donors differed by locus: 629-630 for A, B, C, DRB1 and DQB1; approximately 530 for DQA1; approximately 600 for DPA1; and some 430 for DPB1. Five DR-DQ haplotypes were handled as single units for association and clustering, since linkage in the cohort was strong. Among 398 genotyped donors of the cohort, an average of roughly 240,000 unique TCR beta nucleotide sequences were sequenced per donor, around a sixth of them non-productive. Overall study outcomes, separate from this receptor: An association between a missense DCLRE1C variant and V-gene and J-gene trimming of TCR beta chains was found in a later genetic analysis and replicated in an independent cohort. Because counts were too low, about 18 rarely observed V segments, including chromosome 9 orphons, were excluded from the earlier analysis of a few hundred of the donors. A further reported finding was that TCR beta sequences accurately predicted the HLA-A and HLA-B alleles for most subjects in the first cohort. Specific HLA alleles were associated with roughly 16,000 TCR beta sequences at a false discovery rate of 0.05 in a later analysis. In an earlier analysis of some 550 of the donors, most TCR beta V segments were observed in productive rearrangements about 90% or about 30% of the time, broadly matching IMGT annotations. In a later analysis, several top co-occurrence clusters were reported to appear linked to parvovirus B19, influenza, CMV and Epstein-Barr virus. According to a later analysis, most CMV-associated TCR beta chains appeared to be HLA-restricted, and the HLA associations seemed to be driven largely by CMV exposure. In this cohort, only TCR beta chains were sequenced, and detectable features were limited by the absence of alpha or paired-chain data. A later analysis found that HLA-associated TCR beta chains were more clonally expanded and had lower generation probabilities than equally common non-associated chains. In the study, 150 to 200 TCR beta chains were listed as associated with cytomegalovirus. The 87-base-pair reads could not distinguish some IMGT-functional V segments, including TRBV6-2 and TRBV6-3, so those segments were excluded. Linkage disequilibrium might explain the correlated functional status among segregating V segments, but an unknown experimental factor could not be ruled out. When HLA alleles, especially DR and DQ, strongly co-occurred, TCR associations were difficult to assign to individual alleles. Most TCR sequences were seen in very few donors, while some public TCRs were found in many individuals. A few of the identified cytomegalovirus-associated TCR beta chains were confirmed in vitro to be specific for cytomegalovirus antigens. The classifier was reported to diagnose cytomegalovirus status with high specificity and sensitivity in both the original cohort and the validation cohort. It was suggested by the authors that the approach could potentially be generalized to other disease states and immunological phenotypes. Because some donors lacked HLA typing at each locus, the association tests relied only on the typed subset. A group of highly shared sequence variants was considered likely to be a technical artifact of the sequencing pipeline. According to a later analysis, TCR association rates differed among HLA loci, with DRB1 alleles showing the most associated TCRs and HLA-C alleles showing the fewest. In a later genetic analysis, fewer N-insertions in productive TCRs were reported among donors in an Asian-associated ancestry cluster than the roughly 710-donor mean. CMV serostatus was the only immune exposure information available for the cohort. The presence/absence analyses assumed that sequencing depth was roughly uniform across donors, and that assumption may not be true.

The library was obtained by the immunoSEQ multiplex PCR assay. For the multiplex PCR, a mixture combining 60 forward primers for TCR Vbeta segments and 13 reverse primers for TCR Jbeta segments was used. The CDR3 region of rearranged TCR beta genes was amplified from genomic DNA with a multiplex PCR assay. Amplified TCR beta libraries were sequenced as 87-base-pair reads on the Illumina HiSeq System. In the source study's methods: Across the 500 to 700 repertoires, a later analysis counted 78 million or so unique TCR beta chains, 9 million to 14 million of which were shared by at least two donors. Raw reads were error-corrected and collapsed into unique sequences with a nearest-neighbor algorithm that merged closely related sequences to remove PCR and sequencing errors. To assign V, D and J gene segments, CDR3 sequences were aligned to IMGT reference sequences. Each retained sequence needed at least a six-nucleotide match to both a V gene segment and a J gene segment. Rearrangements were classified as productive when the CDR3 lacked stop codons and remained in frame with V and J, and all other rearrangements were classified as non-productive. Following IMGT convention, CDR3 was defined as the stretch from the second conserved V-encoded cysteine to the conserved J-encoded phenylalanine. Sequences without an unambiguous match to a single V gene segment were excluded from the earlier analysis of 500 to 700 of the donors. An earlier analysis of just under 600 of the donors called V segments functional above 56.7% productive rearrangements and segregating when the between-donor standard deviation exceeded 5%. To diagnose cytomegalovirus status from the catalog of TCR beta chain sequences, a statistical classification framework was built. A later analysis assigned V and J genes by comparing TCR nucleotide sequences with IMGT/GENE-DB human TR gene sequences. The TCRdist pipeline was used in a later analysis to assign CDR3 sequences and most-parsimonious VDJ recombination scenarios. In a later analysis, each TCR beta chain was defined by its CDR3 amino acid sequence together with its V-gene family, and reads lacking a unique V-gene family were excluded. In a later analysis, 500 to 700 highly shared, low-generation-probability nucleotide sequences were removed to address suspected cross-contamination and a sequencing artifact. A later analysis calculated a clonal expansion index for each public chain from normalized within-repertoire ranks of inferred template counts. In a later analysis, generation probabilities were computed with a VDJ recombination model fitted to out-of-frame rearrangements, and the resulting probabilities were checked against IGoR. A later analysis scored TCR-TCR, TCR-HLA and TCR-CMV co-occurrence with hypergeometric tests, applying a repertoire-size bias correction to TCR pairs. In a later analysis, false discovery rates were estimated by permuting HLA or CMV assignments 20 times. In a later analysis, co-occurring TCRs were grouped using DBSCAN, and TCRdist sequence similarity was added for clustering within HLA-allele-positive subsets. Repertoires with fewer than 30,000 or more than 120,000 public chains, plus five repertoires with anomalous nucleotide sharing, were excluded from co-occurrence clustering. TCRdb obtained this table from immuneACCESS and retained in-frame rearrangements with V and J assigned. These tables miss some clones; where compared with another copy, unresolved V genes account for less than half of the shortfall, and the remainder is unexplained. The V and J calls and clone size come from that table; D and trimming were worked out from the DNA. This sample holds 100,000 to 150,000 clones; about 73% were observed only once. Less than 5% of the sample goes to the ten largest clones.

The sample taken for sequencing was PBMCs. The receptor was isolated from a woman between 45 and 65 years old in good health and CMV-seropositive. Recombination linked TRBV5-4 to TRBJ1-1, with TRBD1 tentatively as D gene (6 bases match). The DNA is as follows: TGTGCCAGCAGCTCAGGGGTTTGGAGGAACACTGAAGCTTTCTTT. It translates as CASSSGVWRNTEAFF.